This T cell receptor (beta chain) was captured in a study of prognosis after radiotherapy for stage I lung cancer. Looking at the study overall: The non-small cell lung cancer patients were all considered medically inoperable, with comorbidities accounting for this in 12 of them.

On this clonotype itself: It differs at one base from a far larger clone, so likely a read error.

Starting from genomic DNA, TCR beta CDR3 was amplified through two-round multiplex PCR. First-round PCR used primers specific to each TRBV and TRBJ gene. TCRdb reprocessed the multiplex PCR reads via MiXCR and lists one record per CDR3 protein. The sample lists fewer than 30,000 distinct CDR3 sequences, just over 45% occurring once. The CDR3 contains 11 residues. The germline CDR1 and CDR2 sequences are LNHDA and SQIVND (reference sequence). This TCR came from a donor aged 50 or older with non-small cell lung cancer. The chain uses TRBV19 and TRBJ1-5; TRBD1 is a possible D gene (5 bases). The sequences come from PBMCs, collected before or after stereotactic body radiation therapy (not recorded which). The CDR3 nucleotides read TGTGCCTGGAAGGGGAATCAGCCCAAGCATTTT. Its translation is CAWKGNQPKHF.